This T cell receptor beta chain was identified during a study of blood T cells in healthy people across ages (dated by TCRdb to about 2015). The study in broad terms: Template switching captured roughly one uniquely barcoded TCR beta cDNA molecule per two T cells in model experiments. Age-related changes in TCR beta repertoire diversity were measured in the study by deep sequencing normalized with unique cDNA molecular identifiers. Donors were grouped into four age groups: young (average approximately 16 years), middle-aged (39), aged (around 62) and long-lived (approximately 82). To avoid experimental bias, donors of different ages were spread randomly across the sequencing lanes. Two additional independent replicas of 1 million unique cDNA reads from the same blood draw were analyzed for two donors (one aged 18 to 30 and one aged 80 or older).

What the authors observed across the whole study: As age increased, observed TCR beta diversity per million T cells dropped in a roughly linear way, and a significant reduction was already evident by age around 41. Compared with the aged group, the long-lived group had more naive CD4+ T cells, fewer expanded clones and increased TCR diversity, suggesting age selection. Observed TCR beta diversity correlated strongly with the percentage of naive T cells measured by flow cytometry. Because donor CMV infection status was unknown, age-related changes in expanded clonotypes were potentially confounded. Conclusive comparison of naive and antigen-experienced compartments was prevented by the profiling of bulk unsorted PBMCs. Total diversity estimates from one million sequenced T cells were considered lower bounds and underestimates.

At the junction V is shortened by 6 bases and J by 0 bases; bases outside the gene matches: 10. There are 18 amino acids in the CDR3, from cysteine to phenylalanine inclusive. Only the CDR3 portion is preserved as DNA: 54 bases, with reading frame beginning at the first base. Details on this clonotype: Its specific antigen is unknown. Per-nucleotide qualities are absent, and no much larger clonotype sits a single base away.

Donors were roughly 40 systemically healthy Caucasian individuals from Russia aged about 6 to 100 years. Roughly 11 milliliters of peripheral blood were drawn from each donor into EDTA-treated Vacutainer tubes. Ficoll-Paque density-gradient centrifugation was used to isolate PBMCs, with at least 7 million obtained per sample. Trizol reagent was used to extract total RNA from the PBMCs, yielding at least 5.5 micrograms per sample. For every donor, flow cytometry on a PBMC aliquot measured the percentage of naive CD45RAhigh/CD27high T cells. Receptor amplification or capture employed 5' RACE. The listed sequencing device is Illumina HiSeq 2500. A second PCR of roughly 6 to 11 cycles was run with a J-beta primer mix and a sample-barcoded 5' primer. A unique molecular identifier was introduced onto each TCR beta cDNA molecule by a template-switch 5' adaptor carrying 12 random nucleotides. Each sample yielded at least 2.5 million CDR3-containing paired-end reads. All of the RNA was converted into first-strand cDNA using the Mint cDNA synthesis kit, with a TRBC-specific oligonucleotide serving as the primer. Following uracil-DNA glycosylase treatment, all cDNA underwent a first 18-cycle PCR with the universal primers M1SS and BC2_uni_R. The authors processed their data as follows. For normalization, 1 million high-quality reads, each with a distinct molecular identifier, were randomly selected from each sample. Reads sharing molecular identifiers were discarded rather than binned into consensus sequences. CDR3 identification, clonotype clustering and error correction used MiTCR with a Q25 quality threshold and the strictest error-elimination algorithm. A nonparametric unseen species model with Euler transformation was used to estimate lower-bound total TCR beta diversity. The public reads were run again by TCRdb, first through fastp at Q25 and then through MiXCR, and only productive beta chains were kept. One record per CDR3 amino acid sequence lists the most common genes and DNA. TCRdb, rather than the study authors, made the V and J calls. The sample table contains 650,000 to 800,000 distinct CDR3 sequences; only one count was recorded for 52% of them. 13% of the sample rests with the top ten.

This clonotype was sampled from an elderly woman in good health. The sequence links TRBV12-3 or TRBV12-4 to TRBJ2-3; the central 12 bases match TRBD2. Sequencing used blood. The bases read TGTGCCAGCAGAGGACTAGCGGGAACCAACGAAAGCACAGATACGCAGTATTTT. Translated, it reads CASRGLAGTNESTDTQYF.